The entry below gives a single T cell receptor (beta chain) sequence along with its context. Antigen unknown. CDR3 length: 14 residues. From germline, CDR1 is KGHSH and CDR2 LQKENI. Unmatched junction bases numbered 2, after V lost 5 bases and J lost 2 bases. Time point given: cycle 4 day 1 (C4D1), after 6 weeks of nivolumab. Every patient experienced relapse after autologous stem cell transplantation, and brentuximab vedotin exposure varied. Starting with thawed PBMCs, CD4+ T cells were purified by magnetic negative selection. The data were taken from a study of PD-1 blockade in classical Hodgkin lymphoma. Overall study findings and caveats: Baseline diversity was lower in partial responders and progressors than complete responders. Possibly reflecting disease activity or prior therapy, repertoire differences have causes that remain undefined. Relapsed/refractory patients reportedly had the lowest baseline TCR diversity, below newly diagnosed patients, who were below healthy donors.

Some clones are missing from TCRdb's copy, which holds only in-frame ones; the method was immunoSEQ multiplex PCR. This sample yields under 30,000 clones, of which about 86% are seen a single time; roughly 0.48% belongs to the top ten. The receptor comes from a human donor with classical Hodgkin lymphoma. The chain uses TRBV18 and TRBJ2-3; 9 positions agree with TRBD1. Source: CD4+ T cells from blood, taken before the fourth cycle of nivolumab. CDR3 sequence: CASSGTGPTDTQYF. CDR3 bases: TGTGCCAGCTCAGGGACAGGGCCCACAGATACGCAGTATTTT.